This TCR beta chain originates from a study of cytomegalovirus exposure and HLA in healthy donors. Study details: The same platform used for the 500 to 850 first-cohort repertoires was also used for the 120 or so validation repertoires, as a later analysis reported. Broader study findings: In vitro work confirmed that three CMV-associated chains recognize CMV antigens. For most TCR sequences rarity was the rule, although some public TCRs occurred in many donors.

TCRdb's table, derived via immunoSEQ multiplex PCR, lists solely in-frame clones and lacks some. The data hold more than 50,000 clones, with 90% to 95% observed a single time. For this clone: Its antigen is unknown.

The CDR3 runs to 13 residues. V was clipped by 3 bases and J by 6 bases, with 8 bases between them. Per germline, CDR1 MDHEN and CDR2 SYDVKM. The sample consisted of PBMCs. The TCR sequence derives from a woman in her 30s in good health and CMV-seronegative. The V and J genes are TRBV28 and TRBJ2-2; D gene unclear. CDR3 sequence: CASSFRVSGELFF. For the CDR3, the DNA is TGTGCCAGCAGTTTCCGAGTATCCGGGGAGCTGTTTTTT.